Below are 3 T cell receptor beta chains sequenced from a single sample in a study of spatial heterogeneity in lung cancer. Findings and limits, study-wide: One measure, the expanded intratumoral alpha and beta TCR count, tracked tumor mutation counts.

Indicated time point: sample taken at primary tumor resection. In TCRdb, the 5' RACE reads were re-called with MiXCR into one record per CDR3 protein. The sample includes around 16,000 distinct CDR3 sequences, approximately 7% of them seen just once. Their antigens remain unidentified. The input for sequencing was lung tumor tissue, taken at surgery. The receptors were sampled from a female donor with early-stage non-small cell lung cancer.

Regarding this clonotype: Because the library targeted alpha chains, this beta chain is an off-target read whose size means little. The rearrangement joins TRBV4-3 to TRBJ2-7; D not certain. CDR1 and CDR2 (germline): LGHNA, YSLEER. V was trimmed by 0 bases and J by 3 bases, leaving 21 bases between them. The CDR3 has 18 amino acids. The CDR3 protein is CASSQDLNKTDAYYEQYF. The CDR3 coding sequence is TGCGCCAGCAGCCAAGATTTGAATAAAACCGATGCTTACTACGAGCAGTACTTC.

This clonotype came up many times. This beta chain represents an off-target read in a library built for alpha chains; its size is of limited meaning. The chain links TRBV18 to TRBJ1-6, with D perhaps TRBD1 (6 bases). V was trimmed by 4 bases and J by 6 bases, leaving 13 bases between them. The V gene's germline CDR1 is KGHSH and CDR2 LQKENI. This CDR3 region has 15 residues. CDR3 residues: CASSQSTGLNSPLHF. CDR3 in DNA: TGTGCCAGCTCACAATCGACAGGTCTTAATTCACCCCTCCACTTT.

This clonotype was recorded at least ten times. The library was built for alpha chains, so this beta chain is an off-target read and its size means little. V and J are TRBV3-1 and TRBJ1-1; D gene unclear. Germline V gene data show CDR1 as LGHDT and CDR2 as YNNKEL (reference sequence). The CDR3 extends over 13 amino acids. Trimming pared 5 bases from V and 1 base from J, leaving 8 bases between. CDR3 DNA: TGTGCCAGCAGCACGCCAGGGAACACTGAAGCTTTCTTT. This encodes CASSTPGNTEAFF.